A selection of T cell receptor beta chains follows, all from one sample in a study of identical twins. Each CDR3 protein gets one entry after TCRdb re-called the 5' RACE reads with MiXCR. This sample carries approximately 670,000 distinct CDR3 sequences, around 6% of them seen once, and the ten largest clones take 1.5% to 2%. Sequences were obtained from naive T cells sorted from blood. All receptors come from a man between 18 and 29 years old in good health. CDR3s leave out the opening cysteine and the closing phenylalanine or tryptophan.

CDR3 protein,V gene
ASSLSGARNTEAF,TRBV27
ASSFGQIVNTEAF,TRBV6-2/TRBV6-3
ASSPPVEDTQY,TRBV18
ASSLNRDRGSYEQY,TRBV4-2
ASGTSDTDTQY,TRBV12-3/TRBV12-4
ASSSEGGEYNEQF,TRBV7-9
ASSAGRQGFNGYT,TRBV7-9
ASSYEGPYGYT,TRBV6-5
SVGGGATEAF,TRBV29-1
ATSGGFRDRGRQF,TRBV24-1
SASGTSGFSAGETQY,TRBV20-1
AWSAGLAGVPGSYNEQF,TRBV30
ASSLGSVTYDEQY,TRBV5-1
ASSQPTGGSGYGYT,TRBV7-9
ASSRTSGRRADTQY,TRBV7-9
ASSPQSIARGDTQY,TRBV6-1
ASSSWTSGYQETQY,TRBV11-2
ASSLKGHLNTEAF,TRBV7-2
SASVGLAGYNEQF,TRBV20-1
ASSLSSGRDSPLH,TRBV27
ASSLMTGRAGNTIY,TRBV7-2
ASSLPGRGINEQF,TRBV28
ASSVAGGKETQY,TRBV9
ASSHFKPGLAGVGRYNEQF,TRBV4-2
ASSTLAAEAF,TRBV12-3/TRBV12-4
ASRGQVGNEQF,TRBV5-6
SARLVSYNEQF,TRBV29-1
ASSLGTSGRRDTGELF,TRBV11-2
ASSQVAGSDTQY,TRBV4-2
ASSVGDFTEAF,TRBV2
ASSETGVNQPQH,TRBV2
ASSLTRLSDIQY,TRBV5-1
SARDLRAGTYNEQF,TRBV20-1
ASSGPSYEQY,TRBV12-3/TRBV12-4
ASSQDPGGFNYGYT,TRBV4-2